This T cell receptor (beta chain) emerged from a study of blood T cells in healthy people across ages. The CDR3 runs 11 residues. Germline lookup yields CDR1 ENHRY and CDR2 SYGVKD. This clonotype was picked up a small number of times. Using a J-beta primer mix together with a sample-barcoded 5' primer, a second PCR was run for about 6 to 11 cycles. One entry per CDR3 protein, called by TCRdb with MiXCR from the 5' RACE reads. This table holds 1.2 million to 1.5 million distinct CDR3 sequences, roughly 64% found once. The study isolated at least 6.5 million PBMCs from each sample. No fewer than 5.5 micrograms of total RNA were isolated from every sample.

This TCR was sampled from a man between 18 and 29 years old in good health. This chain links TRBV10-3 with TRBJ1-2, with D possibly matching TRBD1 (6 bases). Input material: blood. The DNA of the CDR3 is TGTGCAGGGGGTTCTAACTATGGCTACACCTTC. Translating gives CAGGSNYGYTF.